A single sample gave rise to the 2 T cell receptor beta chains below, sequenced in a study of blood T cell repertoires in COVID-19. The protocol was immunoSEQ multiplex PCR, while the TCRdb copy is restricted to in-frame clones and leaves out a portion. The sample yields about 330,000 clones, roughly 90% seen once. Sequencing was performed on peripheral blood. Receptor source: a young man who had recovered from COVID-19.

The chain is built from TRBV19 and TRBJ1-2; perhaps TRBD1 as D (6 bases). The germline V gene encodes CDR1 LNHDA and CDR2 SQIVND (reference sequence). Trimming left V 10 bases short and J 8 bases short, with 23 bases between. The CDR3 totals 14 residues. CDR3 loop: CATQTGQIIGGYTF. Here the CDR3 DNA reads TGTGCCACACAGACCGGACAGATCATCGGAGGCTACACCTTC.

This clone has just one count. V and J are TRBV2 and TRBJ1-4; maybe TRBD1 (5 bases). The CDR3 is 13 amino acids. In germline, CDR1 is SNHLY, CDR2 FYNNEI. V lost 8 bases and J 4 bases, leaving 11 bases between the germline ends. The CDR3: CASHDSINEKLFF. The CDR3 nucleotides are TGTGCCAGCCATGACAGCATTAATGAAAAACTGTTTTTT.